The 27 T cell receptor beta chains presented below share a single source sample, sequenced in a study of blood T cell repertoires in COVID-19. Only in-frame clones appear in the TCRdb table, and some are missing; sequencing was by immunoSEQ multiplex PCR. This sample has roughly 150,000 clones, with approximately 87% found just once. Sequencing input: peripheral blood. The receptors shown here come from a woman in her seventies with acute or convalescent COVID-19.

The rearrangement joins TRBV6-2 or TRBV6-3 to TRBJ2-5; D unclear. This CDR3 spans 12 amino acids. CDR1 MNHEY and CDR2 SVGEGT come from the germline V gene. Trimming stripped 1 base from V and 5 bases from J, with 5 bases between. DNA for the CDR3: TGTGCCAGCAGTTACTTGCGTGAGACCCAGTACTTC. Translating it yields CASSYLRETQYF.

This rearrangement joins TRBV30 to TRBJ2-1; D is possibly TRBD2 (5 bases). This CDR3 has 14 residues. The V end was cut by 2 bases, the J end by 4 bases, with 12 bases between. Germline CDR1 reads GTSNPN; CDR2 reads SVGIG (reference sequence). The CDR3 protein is CAWSSRGSYNEQFF. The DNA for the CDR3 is TGTGCCTGGAGTTCTCGAGGGAGTTACAATGAGCAGTTCTTC. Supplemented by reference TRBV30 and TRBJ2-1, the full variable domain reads SQTIHQWPATLVQPVGSPLSLECTVEGTSNPNLYWYRQAAGRGLQLLFYSVGIGQISSEVPQNLSASRPQDRQFILSSKKLLLSDSGFYLCAWSSRGSYNEQFFGPGTRLTVL.

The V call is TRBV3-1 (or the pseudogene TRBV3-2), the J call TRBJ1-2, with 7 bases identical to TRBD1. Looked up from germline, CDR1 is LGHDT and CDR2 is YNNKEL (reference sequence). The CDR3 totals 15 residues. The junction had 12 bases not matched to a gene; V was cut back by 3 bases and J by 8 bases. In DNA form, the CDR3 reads TGTGCCAGCAGCCAGCTTTGGACAGGCGGTTCGGGCTACACCTTC. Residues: CASSQLWTGGSGYTF.

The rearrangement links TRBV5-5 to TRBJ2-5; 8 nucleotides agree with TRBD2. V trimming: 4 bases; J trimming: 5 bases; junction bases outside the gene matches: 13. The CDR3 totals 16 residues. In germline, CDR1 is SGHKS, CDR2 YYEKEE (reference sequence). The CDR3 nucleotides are TGTGCCAGCAGCGCAGCGGGAGCCCTAGGAGGGGAGACCCAGTACTTC. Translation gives CASSAAGALGGETQYF.

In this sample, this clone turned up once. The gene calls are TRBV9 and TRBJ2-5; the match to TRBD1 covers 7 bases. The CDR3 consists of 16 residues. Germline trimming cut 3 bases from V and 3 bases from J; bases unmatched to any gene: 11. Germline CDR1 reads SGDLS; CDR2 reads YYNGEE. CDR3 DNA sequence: TGTGCCAGCAGCGCCACGCCCGAGGGGGCCGAAGAGACCCAGTACTTC. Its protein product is CASSATPEGAEETQYF.

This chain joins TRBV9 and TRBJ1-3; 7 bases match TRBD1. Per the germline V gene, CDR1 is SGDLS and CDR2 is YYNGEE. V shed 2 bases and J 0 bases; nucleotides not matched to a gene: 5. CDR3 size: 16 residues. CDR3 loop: CASSVLGQSSGNTIYF. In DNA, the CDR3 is TGTGCCAGCAGCGTCCTGGGACAGAGCTCTGGAAACACCATATATTTT. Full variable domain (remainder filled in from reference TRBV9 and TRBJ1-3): DSGVTQTPKHLITATGQRVTLRCSPRSGDLSVYWYQQSLDQGLQFLIQYYNGEERAKGNILERFSAQQFPDLHSELNLSSLELGDSALYFCASSVLGQSSGNTIYFGEGSWLTVV.

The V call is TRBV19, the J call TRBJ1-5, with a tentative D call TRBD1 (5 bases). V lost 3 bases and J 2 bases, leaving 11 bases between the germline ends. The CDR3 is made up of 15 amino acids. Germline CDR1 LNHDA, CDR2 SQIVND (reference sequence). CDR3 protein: CASSIGLGGNQPQHF. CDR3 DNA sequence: TGTGCCAGTAGTATCGGCCTAGGGGGCAATCAGCCCCAGCATTTT.

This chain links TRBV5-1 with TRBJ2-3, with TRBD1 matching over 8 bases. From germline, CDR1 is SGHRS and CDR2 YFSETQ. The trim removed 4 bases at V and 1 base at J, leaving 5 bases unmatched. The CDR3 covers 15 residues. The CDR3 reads CASSNGQGGTDTQYF. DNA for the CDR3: TGCGCCAGCAGCAACGGACAGGGCGGCACAGATACGCAGTATTTT.

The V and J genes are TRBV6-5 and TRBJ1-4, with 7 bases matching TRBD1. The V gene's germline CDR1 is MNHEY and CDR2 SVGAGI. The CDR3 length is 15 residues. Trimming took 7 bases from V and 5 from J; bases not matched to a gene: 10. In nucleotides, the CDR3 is TGTGCCAGCAAGACGACCGGGACAGCAAATGAAAAACTGTTTTTT. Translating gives CASKTTGTANEKLFF.

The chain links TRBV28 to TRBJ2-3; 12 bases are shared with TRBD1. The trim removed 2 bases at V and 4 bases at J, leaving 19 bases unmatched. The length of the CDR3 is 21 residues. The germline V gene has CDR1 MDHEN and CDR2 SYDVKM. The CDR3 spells CASSLRSLRDRGLLGADTQYF. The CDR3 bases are TGTGCCAGCAGTTTACGTAGCCTCCGGGACAGGGGGCTTTTAGGGGCAGATACGCAGTATTTT.

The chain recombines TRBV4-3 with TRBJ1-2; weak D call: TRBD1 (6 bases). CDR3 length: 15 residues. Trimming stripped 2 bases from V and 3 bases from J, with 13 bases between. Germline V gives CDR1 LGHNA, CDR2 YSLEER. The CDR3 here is CASSQYRDADYGYTF. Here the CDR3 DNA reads TGCGCCAGCAGCCAATACAGGGATGCGGACTATGGCTACACCTTC.

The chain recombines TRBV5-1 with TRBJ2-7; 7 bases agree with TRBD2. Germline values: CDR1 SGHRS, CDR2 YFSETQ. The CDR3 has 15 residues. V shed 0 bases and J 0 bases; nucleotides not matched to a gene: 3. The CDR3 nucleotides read TGCGCCAGCAGCTTGGCCAGCGGGGCCTCCTACGAGCAGTACTTC. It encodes CASSLASGASYEQYF.

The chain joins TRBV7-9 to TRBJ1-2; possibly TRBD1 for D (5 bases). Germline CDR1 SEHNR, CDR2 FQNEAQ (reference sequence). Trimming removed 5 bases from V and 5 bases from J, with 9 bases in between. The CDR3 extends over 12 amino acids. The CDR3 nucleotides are TGTGCCAGCAGCCCCGGGGGATATGGCTACACCTTC. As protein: CASSPGGYGYTF.

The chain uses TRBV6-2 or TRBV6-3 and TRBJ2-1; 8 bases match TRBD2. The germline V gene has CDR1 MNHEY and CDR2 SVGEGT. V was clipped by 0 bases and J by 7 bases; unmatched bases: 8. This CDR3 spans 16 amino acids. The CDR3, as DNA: TGTGCCAGCAGTTACTCGCCCGGGAGGGCCGAGAATGAGCAGTTCTTC. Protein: CASSYSPGRAENEQFF.

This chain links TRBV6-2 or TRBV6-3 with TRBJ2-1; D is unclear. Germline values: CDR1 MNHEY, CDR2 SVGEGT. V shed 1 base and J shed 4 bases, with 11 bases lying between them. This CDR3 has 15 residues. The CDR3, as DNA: TGTGCCAGCAGTTACTTCGATAGCCTGTACAATGAGCAGTTCTTC. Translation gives CASSYFDSLYNEQFF.

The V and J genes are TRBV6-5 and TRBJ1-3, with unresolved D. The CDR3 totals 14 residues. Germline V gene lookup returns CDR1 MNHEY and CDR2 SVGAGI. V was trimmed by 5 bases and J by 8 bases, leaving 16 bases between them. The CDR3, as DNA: TGTGCCAGCAGTCCCAGGCACCACGGGGACACCATATATTTT. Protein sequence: CASSPRHHGDTIYF.

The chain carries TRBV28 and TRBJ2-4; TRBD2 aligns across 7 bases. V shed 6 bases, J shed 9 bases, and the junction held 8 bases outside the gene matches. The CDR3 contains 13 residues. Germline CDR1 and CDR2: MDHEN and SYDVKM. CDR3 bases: TGTGCCAGCAGACCCCCGACTAGCACCATTCAGTACTTC. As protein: CASRPPTSTIQYF.

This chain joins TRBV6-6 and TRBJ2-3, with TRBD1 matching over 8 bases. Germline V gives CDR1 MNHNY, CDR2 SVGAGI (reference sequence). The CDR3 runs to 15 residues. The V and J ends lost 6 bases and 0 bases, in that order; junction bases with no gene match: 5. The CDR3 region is CASSRTGTSTDTQYF. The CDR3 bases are TGTGCCAGCAGCCGGACAGGGACTAGCACAGATACGCAGTATTTT.

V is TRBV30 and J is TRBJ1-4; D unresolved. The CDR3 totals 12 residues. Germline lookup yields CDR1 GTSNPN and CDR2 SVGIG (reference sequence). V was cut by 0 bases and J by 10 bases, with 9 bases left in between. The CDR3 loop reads CAWSVQKIKLFF. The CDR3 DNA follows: TGTGCCTGGAGTGTACAGAAGATAAAACTGTTTTTT.

The CDR3 DNA sequence: TGTGCCAGCAGTTACGGTCCTAGCGGGAGCACAGATACGCAGTATTTT. It yields the protein CASSYGPSGSTDTQYF. The J gene is TRBJ2-3, the V gene TRBV6-2 or TRBV6-3, with 8 bases lining up with TRBD2. CDR1 and CDR2 (germline): MNHEY, SVGEGT. The CDR3 has 16 amino acids. V was clipped by 2 bases and J by 0 bases; unmatched bases: 4.

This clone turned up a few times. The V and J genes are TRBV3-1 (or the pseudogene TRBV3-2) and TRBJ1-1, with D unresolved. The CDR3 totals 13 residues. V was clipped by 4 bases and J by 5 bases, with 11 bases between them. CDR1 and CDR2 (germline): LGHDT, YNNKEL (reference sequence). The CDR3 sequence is CASSRIKSTEAFF. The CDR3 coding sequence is TGTGCCAGCAGCCGCATAAAGAGTACTGAAGCTTTCTTT.

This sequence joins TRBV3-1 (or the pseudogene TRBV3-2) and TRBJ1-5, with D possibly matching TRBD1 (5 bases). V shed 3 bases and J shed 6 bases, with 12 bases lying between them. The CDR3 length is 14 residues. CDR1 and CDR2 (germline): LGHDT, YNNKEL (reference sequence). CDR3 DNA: TGTGCCAGCAGCCAGGTGGTGGGGGGTCAGCCCCAGCATTTT. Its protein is CASSQVVGGQPQHF.

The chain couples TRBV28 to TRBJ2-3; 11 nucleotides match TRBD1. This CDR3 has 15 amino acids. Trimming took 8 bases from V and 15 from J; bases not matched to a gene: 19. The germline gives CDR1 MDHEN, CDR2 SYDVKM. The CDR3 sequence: CASAIWDRGTLIVYF. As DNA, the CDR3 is TGTGCCAGCGCCATTTGGGACAGGGGGACCCTTATAGTATATTTT.

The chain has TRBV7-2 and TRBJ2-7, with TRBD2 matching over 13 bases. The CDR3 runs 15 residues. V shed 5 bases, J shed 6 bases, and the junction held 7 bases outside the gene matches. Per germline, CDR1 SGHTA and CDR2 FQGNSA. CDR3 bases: TGTGCCAGCAGCGCGGGACTAGCGGGATTGGTCGAGCAGTACTTC. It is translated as CASSAGLAGLVEQYF. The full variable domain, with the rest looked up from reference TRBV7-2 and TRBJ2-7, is GAGVSQSPSNKVTEKGKDVELRCDPISGHTALYWYRQSLGQGLEFLIYFQGNSAPDKSGLPSDRFSAERTGGSVSTLTIQRTQQEDSAVYLCASSAGLAGLVEQYFGPGTRLTVT.

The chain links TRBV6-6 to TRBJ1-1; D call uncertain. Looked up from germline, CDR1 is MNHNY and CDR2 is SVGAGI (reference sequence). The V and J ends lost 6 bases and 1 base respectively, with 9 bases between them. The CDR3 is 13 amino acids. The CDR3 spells CASSPPQNTEAFF. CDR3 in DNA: TGTGCCAGCAGCCCCCCACAGAACACTGAAGCTTTCTTT.

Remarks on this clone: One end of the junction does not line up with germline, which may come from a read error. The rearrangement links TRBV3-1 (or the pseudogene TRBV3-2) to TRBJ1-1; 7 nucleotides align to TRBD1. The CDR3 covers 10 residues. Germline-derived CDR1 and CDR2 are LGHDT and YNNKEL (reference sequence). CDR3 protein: CASSQEGTVF. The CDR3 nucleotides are TGTGCCAGCAGCCAAGAGGGGACAGTTTTT.

This CDR3 reads CAISESRQGNTEAFF. The CDR3 DNA sequence: TGTGCCATCAGTGAGTCGCGGCAGGGGAACACTGAAGCTTTCTTT. This chain links TRBV10-3 with TRBJ1-1, with a weak D call TRBD1 (5 bases). V was clipped by 0 bases and J by 1 base, with 9 bases between them. Per germline, CDR1 ENHRY and CDR2 SYGVKD. The CDR3 has 15 amino acids.